Reported below is one TCR beta chain. The antigen is undetermined. The V end lost 3 bases, the J end lost 5 bases, and 13 bases lay between the germline ends. Germline lookup yields CDR1 LGHDT and CDR2 YNNKEL (reference sequence). This CDR3 region has 14 residues. This entry is derived from a study of CD4 T cells in relation to SARS-CoV-2 and coronaviruses. The overall study: After roughly ten days of antigen culture, PBMC TCR beta CDR3s were sequenced. The negative reference was HIV-1 Nef peptide pool or peptide-free culture.

Clones were read by immunoSEQ multiplex PCR, and TCRdb kept only the in-frame ones, dropping some. In the table there are under 20,000 clones, about 70% of which are singletons. The unexposed donors gave CD4+ T cells in about 2011-2019, prior to COVID-19. CD4+ T cells were isolated from the cells after about nine days of culture. Cells permitting, SARS-CoV-2 S/N and four cold-coronavirus spikes were tested on unexposed-donor CD4+ T cells. Approximately 2 million PBMCs per well were cultured with approximately 9.2 IU/ml IL-2. Source material: CD4+ T cells from PBMCs, cultured in vitro. The rearrangement links TRBV3-1 (or the pseudogene TRBV3-2) to TRBJ2-5, with D perhaps TRBD1 or TRBD2 (6 bases each). This clonotype originated in a human donor in good health. This chain's CDR3 is CASSHSGGSETQYF. The CDR3 nucleotides are TGTGCCAGCAGCCATTCCGGGGGCTCCGAGACCCAGTACTTC.